Sequencing of this TCR beta chain was carried out in a study of T cell responses to AZD1222 COVID-19 vaccine. Study-wide points: The repertoires were collected only after the peak T cell response. Mostly white British, mostly female donors; authors suggested clonal diversity may be underestimated.

Notes on this clone: No antigen is known for it.

The assay was immunoSEQ multiplex PCR, and TCRdb's table has in-frame clones only and misses some. Of about 94,000 clones listed, less than 85% are singletons. The material sequenced was peripheral blood, taken 28 days after the second AZD1222 dose. This receptor was taken from an adult who received the AZD1222 COVID-19 vaccine.

Here the CDR3 DNA reads TGTGCCAGCAGCTTAGTGACAGGGCCTAACAATGAGCAGTTCTTC. It translates to CASSLVTGPNNEQFF. The V and J genes are TRBV7-6 and TRBJ2-1, with TRBD1 matching over 7 bases. The V gene's germline CDR1 is SGHVS and CDR2 FNYEAQ. The trim removed 1 base at V and 5 bases at J, leaving 5 bases unmatched. CDR3 length: 15 amino acids.